These T cell receptor beta chains were read from a single sample in a study of blood T cell repertoires in COVID-19. The repertoire was sequenced with immunoSEQ multiplex PCR; TCRdb's copy has only in-frame clones and lacks some. The data show 40,000 or so clones, with approximately 85% seen just once and about 13% held by the top ten. The sample comprised peripheral blood. The receptors stem from a human donor in a cohort sampled during active COVID-19. Both conserved end residues are part of each CDR3. The order of the fields is J gene, D gene, V gene, CDR3 DNA, CDR3 protein. A D gene is named only where the DNA matches it firmly.

J: TRBJ1-5
D: -
V: TRBV3-1/TRBV3-2
DNA: TGTGCCAGCAGCCAAAGGAGACAGAATCAGCCCCAGCATTTT
CDR3: CASSQRRQNQPQHF

J: TRBJ2-2
D: -
V: TRBV5-4
DNA: TGTGCCAGCAGCCTAGCCGGGGGGCGGACCGGGGAGCTGTTTTTT
CDR3: CASSLAGGRTGELFF

J: TRBJ2-1
D: -
V: TRBV5-1
DNA: TGCGCCAGCAGCACGGGATTCAGTTCCTCCTACAATGAGCAGTTCTTC
CDR3: CASSTGFSSSYNEQFF

J: TRBJ1-6
D: -
V: TRBV5-1
DNA: TGCGCCAGCAGCTCCGTAGCGTTGGGGAATTCACCCCTCCACTTT
CDR3: CASSSVALGNSPLHF

J: TRBJ2-6
D: TRBD2
V: TRBV7-9
DNA: TGTGCCAGCAGCTCGAGGGAGGGATCTGGGGCCAACGTCCTGACTTTC
CDR3: CASSSREGSGANVLTF

J: TRBJ1-5
D: TRBD1
V: TRBV6-5
DNA: TGTGCCAGCAGTTACTCGCGACAGGGTGTACAGCCCCAGCATTTT
CDR3: CASSYSRQGVQPQHF

J: TRBJ1-5
D: -
V: TRBV7-8
DNA: TGTGCCAGCAGCCACCGAGCGGGTCAGCCCCAGCATTTT
CDR3: CASSHRAGQPQHF

J: TRBJ2-3
D: -
V: TRBV20-1
DNA: TGCAGTGCTAGTCCCGGACTGCAACGCACAGATACGCAGTATTTT
CDR3: CSASPGLQRTDTQYF

J: TRBJ2-5
D: -
V: TRBV12-5
DNA: TGTGCTAGTGGTCACTTGAAAGAGACCCAGTACTTC
CDR3: CASGHLKETQYF

J: TRBJ2-3
D: TRBD2
V: TRBV19
DNA: TGTGCCAGTAGTACCCGACTAGCGGGGGGCCCAGATACGCAGTATTTT
CDR3: CASSTRLAGGPDTQYF

J: TRBJ2-5
D: -
V: TRBV21-1
DNA: TGTGCCAGCAGCAGCGGACTAGCCCCCCCTTGGGCCCAGTACTTC
CDR3: CASSSGLAPPWAQYF

J: TRBJ2-1
D: -
V: TRBV7-7
DNA: TGTGCCAGCAGCGACAGTCGTTACAATGAGCAGTTCTTC
CDR3: CASSDSRYNEQFF

J: TRBJ2-3
D: -
V: TRBV29-1
DNA: TGCAGCGTTGATGGGCTTTGGGGCGGAGATACGCAGTATTTT
CDR3: CSVDGLWGGDTQYF

J: TRBJ1-4
D: -
V: TRBV5-4
DNA: TGTGCCAGCAGCTCACAGGCAACTAATGAAAAACTGTTTTTT
CDR3: CASSSQATNEKLFF

J: TRBJ1-6
D: TRBD1
V: TRBV12-5
DNA: TGTGCTAGTGGTTCCGGACAGGGTAATTATTCACCCCTCCACTTT
CDR3: CASGSGQGNYSPLHF